This T cell receptor beta chain derives from a study of spatial heterogeneity in lung cancer (dated by TCRdb to the late 2010s). Regarding the research as a whole: Beta-chain transcripts were consistently detected in greater numbers than alpha-chain transcripts, which likely reflected higher beta-chain transcript abundance. In non-small cell lung cancer, the study quantitatively compared TCR alpha and beta repertoires across several tumor regions, matched nontumor lung, and blood. In the raw uncorrected reads, each unique combination of TCR and UMI appeared more than ten times on average. Nonsynonymous mutation counts, determined by whole-exome sequencing of tumor tissue, were related to features of the TCR repertoire. Both alpha and beta chains were TCR-sequenced in 200 to 250 tumor regions, some 64 matched nontumor lung samples and approximately 50 PBMC samples obtained at surgery. A strong correlation was found between TCR transcript counts in tumor regions and a T cell transcriptional module score from matched bulk RNA-seq.

General conclusions and limits of the study: TCR-seq was estimated to cover only about 7% of tumor T cells for alpha chains and 12% to 15% for beta chains. The tumor nonsynonymous mutation count correlated with the number of expanded alpha and beta TCRs within the tumor. Additional single-cell paired TCR alpha and beta sequencing was considered necessary to confirm, at a functional level, the hypothesis that regional TCRs recognize regional mutations. Counts of ubiquitous and regional expanded TCRs correlated with counts of ubiquitous and regional nonsynonymous mutations, respectively.

The method behind the library was 5' RACE. Sequencing relied on a NextSeq 500. In the TCR library protocol, a unique molecular identifier was attached to each TCR cDNA molecule so that PCR and sequencing errors could be corrected. On the study's bioinformatics: TCR identification, UMI-based error correction and CDR3 extraction were all carried out with Decombinator tools. TCRs above a frequency of 2 per 1,000, corresponding to the top 1% of the tumor frequency distribution, were defined as expanded. Expanded tumor TCRs were classed as regional if statistically deemed absent (corrected P<0.05) from at least one tumor region, otherwise ubiquitous. Renyi diversity was computed with the R vegan package after each repertoire had been subsampled 100 times to 5,000 TCRs. CDR3 similarity networks were built from amino acid triplet string-kernel similarity, connecting CDR3s with pairwise similarity above 0.82. Starting from the raw public reads, TCRdb applied fastp trimming at Q25, assembled clones with MiXCR and retained in-frame beta chains. Every CDR3 protein is listed once, alongside the most common genes and DNA of its rows. These V and J calls originate from TCRdb's pipeline instead of the authors' own analysis. In all, the sample holds about 2,700 distinct CDR3 sequences, and 5.5% of those were seen once. Around a sixth of the sample is taken by the ten largest.

The V end loses 1 base and the J end loses 2 bases, and a stretch of 9 bases separates them. The CDR3, from cysteine to phenylalanine, totals 14 residues. Of the read, only the CDR3 DNA is kept; its 42 bases are in frame from base 1. From a lookup of the germline V gene, CDR1 and CDR2 are SGHTA and FQGNSA. The time point label of this sample denotes: sample taken at primary tumor resection. Donors were around 69 patients with early-stage, untreated non-small cell lung cancer from the lung TRACERx cohort. For TCR sequencing, whole RNA was extracted from tumor and nontumor lung tissue, or from cryopreserved PBMC samples, and no cell sorting was done. Only patients with enough RNA available from two or more tumor regions were chosen for TCR sequencing. Tumor and adjacent nontumor lung specimens were reviewed by a lung pathologist before selection. By sample share, this clonotype is medium-sized (0.01 to 0.1%). The specificity of this receptor is unknown. No much larger clone is present one base from it, and per-base qualities are unavailable. Within a library made for alpha chains, this beta chain is off target, and its count is uninformative.

The TCR sequence derives from a male donor with early-stage non-small cell lung cancer. Source: lung tumor tissue, taken at surgery. In this chain, TRBV7-2 is recombined with TRBJ2-7, with no reliable assignment of the D segment. The CDR3 loop reads CASSLVRSTYEQYF. At the DNA level, the sequence is TGTGCCAGCAGCTTAGTGCGGAGTACCTACGAGCAGTACTTC.